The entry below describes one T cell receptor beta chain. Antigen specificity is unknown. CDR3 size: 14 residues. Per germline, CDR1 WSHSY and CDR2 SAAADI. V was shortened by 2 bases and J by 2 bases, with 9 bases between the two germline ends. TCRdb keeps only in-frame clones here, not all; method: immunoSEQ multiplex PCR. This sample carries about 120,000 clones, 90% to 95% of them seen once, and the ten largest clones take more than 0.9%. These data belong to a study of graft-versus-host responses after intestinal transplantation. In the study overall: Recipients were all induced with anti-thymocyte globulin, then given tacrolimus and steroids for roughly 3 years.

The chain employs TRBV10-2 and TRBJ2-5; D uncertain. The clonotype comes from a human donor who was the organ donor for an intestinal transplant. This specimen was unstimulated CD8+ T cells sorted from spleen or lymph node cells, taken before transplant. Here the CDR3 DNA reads TGCGCCAGCAGTGAGACGTTTCTGCAAGAGACCCAGTACTTC. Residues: CASSETFLQETQYF.